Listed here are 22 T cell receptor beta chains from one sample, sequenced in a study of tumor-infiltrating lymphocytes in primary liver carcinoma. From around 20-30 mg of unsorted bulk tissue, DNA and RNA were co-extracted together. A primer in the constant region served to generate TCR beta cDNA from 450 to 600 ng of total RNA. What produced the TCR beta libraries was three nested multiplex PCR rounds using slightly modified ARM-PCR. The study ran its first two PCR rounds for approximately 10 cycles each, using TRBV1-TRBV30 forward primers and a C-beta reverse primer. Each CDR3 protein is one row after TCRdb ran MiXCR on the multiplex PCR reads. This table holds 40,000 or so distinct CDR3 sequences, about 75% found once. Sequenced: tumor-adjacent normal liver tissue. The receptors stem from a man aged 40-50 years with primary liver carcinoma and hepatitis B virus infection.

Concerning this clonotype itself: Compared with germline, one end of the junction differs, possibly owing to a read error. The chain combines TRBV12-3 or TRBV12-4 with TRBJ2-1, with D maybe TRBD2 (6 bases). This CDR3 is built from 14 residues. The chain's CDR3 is CASSLRDGRNEHFF. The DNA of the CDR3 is TGTGCCAGCAGTTTGCGGGATGGCCGGAATGAGCACTTCTTC.

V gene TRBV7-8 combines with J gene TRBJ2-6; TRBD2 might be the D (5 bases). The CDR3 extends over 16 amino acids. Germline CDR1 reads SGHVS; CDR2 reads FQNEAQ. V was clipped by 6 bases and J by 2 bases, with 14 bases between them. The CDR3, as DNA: TGTGCCAGCAGTTCCCCCGAGGGCCCTGGGGCCAACGTCCTGACTTTC. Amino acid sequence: CASSSPEGPGANVLTF. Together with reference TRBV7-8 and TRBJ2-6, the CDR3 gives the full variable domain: GAGVSQSPRYKVAKRGQDVALRCDPISGHVSLFWYQQALGQGPEFLTYFQNEAQLDKSGLPSDRFFAERPEGSVSTLKIQRTQQEDSAVYLCASSSPEGPGANVLTFGAGSRLTVL.

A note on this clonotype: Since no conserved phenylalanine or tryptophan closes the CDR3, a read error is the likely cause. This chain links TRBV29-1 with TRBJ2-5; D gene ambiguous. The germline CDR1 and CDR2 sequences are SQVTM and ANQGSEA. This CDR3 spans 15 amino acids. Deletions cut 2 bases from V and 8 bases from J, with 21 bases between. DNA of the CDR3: TGCAGCGTTGAATCCGCGCCGGGTAGATCGGAAACCCAGTACTTG. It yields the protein CSVESAPGRSETQYL.

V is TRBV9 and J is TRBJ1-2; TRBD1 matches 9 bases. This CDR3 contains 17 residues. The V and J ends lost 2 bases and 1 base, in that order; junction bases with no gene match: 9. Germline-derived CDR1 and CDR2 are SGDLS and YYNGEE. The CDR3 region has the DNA TGTGCCAGCAGCGTGGGGGACAGGGTGAAAAGTAACTATGGCTACACCTTC. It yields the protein CASSVGDRVKSNYGYTF. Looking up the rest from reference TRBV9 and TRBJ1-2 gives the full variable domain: DSGVTQTPKHLITATGQRVTLRCSPRSGDLSVYWYQQSLDQGLQFLIQYYNGEERAKGNILERFSAQQFPDLHSELNLSSLELGDSALYFCASSVGDRVKSNYGYTFGSGTRLTVV.

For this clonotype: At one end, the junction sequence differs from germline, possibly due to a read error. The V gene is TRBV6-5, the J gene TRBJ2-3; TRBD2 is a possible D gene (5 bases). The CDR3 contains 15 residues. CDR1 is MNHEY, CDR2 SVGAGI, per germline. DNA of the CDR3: TGTGCTAGCAACACATTACTAGTGGGAACAGATACGCAGTATTTT. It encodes CASNTLLVGTDTQYF.

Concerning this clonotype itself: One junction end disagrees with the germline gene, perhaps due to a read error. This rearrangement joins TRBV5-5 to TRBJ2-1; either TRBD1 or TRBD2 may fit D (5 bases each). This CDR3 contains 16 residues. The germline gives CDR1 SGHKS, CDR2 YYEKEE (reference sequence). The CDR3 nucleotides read TGTACCAGCAGCTTGGCTTTAATGGGGCGCGGGTCCGGGCAGTTCTTC. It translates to CTSSLALMGRGSGQFF. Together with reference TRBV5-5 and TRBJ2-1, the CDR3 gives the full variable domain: DAGVTQSPTHLIKTRGQQVTLRCSPISGHKSVSWYQQVLGQGPQFIFQYYEKEERGRGNFPDRFSARQFPNYSSELNVNALLLGDSALYLCTSSLALMGRGSGQFFGPGTRLTVL.

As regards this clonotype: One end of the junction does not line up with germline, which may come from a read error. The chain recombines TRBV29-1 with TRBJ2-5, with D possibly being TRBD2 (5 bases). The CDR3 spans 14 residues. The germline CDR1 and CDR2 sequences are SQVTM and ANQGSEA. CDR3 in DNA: TGCAACGTCGGAGGCGGGTTGGGCCAAGAGACCCACTACTTC. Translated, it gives CNVGGGLGQETHYF. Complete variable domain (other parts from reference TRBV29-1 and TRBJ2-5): SAVISQKPSRDICQRGTSLTIQCQVDSQVTMMFWYRQQPGQSLTLIATANQGSEATYESGFVIDKFPISRPNLTFSTLTVSNMSPEDSSIYLCNVGGGLGQETHYFGPGTRLLVL.

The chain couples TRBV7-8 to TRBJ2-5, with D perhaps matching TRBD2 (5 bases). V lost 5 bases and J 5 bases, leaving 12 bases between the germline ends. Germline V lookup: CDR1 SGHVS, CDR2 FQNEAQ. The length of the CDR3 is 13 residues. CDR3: CASSVGVRETQYF. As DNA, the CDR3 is TGTGCCAGCAGCGTCGGGGTCCGGGAGACCCAGTACTTC.

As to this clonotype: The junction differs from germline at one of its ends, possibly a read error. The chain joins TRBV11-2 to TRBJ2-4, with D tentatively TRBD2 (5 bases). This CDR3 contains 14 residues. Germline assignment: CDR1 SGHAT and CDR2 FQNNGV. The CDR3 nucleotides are TGTGCCAGCAGCTTAGGCGCTAGCAGTAACATTCACTACTTC. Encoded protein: CASSLGASSNIHYF.

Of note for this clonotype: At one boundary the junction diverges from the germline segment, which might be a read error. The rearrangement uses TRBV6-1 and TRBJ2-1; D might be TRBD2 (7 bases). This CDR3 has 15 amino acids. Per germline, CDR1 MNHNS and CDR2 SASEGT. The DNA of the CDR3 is TGTGCCAGTAGAGGGGGACCAGCGGGGCTTTATGAGCAGCTCTTC. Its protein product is CASRGGPAGLYEQLF.

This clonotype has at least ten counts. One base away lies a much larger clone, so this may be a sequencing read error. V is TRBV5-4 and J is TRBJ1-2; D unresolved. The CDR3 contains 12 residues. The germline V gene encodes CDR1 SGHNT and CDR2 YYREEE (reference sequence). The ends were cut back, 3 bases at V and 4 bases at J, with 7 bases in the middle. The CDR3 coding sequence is TGTGCCAGCAGCTCTACGTCCTATGGCTACACCTTC. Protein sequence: CASSSTSYGYTF.

CDR3 nucleotide sequence: TGTGCCAGCTCACCTACTTCGGGCAATCAGCCCCAGCATTTT. Residues: CASSPTSGNQPQHF. The chain carries TRBV18 and TRBJ1-5; no clear D gene. This CDR3 spans 14 amino acids. Germline V gene lookup returns CDR1 KGHSH and CDR2 LQKENI. V was trimmed by 3 bases and J by 2 bases, leaving 8 bases between them.

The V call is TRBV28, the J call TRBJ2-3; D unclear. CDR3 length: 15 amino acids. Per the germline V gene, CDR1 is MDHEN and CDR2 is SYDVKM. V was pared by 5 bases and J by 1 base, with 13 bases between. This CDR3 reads CASSRAAPGTDTQYF. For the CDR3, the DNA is TGTGCCAGCAGTCGAGCAGCCCCGGGCACAGATACGCAGTATTTT.

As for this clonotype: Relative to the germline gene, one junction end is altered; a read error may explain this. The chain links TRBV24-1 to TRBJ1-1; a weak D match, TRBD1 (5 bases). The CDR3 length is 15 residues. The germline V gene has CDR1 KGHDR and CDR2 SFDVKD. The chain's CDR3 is CATSGVGVENAEAFF. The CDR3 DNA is TGTGCCACCAGTGGTGTAGGGGTGGAGAACGCTGAAGCTTTCTTT.

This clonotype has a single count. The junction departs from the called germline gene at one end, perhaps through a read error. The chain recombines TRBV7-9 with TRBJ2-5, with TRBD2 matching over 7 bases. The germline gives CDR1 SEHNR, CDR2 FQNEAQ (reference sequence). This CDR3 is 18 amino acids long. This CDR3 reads CASSSVLAVGPAQETRYF. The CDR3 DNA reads TGTGCCAGCAGCTCAGTCCTAGCGGTAGGGCCGGCCCAAGAGACCCGGTACTTC.

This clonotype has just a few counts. The CDR3 region has the DNA TGTGCCAGTATTCGAACGGCAGGGTCCTACGAGCAGTACTTC. The encoded protein is CASIRTAGSYEQYF. The V gene is TRBV6-2 or TRBV6-3, the J gene TRBJ2-7; tentatively, D is TRBD1 (5 bases). CDR1 is MNHEY, CDR2 SVGEGT, per germline. The CDR3 consists of 14 residues. V shed 9 bases and J shed 1 base, with 16 bases lying between them.

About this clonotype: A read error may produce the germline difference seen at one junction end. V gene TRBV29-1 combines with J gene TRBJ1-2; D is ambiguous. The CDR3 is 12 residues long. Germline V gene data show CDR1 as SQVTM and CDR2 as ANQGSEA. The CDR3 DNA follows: TGCAGTGGAGGAGGATTGAACTATGCCTACAACTTC. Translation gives CSGGGLNYAYNF.

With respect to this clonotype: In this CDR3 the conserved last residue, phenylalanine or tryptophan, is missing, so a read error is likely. CDR3 region: CASSYSRGLNYEQYL. DNA of the CDR3: TGTGCCAGCAGTTACTCGCGAGGTTTAAACTACGAGCAGTACTTA. The chain combines TRBV6-2 or TRBV6-3 with TRBJ2-7; the D is unclear. The germline CDR1 and CDR2 sequences are MNHEY and SVGEGT. The CDR3 runs 15 residues. Between the trimmed V and J ends, which lost 0 bases and 3 bases, there was a span of 12 bases.

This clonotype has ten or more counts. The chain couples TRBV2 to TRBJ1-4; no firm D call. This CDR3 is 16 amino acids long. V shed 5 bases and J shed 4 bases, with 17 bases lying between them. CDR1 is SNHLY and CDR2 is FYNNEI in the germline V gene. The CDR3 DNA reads TGTGCCAGCAGTCTACAGCCCTCCCCGAGTAATGAAAAACTGTTTTTT. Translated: CASSLQPSPSNEKLFF. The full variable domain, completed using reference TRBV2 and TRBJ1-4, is EPEVTQTPSHQVTQMGQEVILRCVPISNHLYFYWYRQILGQKVEFLVSFYNNEISEKSEIFDDQFSVERPDGSNFTLKIRSTKLEDSAMYFCASSLQPSPSNEKLFFGSGTQLSVL.

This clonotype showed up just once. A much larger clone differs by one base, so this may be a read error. The CDR3 is CSASAITGRNEQFF. CDR3 nucleotides: TGCAGTGCTAGCGCGATTACTGGACGCAATGAGCAGTTCTTC. V is TRBV20-1 and J is TRBJ2-1, with D hard to call. Germline-derived CDR1 and CDR2 are DFQATT and SNEGSKA (reference sequence). V lost 3 bases to trimming and J lost 6 bases, with 15 bases between them. The CDR3 sequence is 14 residues long.

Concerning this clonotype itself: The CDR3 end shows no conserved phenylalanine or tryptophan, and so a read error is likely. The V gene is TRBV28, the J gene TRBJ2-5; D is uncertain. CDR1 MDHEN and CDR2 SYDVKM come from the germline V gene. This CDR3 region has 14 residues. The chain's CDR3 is CASSLRRNQGTQYY. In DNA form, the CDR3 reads TGTGCCAGCAGTTTACGGAGAAACCAAGGGACCCAGTACTAC.

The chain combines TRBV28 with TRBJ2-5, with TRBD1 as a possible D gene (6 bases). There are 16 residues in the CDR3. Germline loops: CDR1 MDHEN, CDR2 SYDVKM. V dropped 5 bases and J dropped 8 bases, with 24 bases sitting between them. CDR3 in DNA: TGTGCCAGCAGTCTCCCTACCCCGACAGGTTGGGATACCCAGTACTTC. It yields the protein CASSLPTPTGWDTQYF. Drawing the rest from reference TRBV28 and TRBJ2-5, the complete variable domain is DVKVTQSSRYLVKRTGEKVFLECVQDMDHENMFWYRQDPGLGLRLIYFSYDVKMKEKGDIPEGYSVSREKKERFSLILESASTNQTSMYLCASSLPTPTGWDTQYFGPGTRLLVL.